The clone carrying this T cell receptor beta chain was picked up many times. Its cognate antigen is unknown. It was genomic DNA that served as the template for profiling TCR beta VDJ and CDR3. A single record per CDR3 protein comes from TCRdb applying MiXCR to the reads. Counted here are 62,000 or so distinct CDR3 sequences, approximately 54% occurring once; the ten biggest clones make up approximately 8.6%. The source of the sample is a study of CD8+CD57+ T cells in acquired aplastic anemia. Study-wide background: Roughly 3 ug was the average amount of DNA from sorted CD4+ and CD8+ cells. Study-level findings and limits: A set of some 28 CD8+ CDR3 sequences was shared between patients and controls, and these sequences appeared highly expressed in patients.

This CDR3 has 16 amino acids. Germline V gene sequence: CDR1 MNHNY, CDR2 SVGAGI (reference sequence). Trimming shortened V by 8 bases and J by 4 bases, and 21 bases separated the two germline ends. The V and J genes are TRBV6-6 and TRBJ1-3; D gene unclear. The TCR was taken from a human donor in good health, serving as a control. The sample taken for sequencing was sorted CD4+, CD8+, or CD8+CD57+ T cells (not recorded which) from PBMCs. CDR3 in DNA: TGTGCCAGCGGTTGGCGGGGAAGTGATCTCGGAAACACCATATATTTT. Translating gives CASGWRGSDLGNTIYF.